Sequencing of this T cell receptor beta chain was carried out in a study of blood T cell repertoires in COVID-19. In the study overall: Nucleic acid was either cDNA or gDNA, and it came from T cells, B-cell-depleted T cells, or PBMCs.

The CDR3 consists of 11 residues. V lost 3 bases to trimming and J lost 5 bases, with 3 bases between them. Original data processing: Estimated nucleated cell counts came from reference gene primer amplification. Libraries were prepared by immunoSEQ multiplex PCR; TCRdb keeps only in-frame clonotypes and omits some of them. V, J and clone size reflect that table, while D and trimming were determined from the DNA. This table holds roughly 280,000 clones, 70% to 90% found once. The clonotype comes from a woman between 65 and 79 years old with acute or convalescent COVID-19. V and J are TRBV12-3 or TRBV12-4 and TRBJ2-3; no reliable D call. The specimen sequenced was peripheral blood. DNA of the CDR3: TGTGCCAGCAGTTTTCGAGATACGCAGTATTTT. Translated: CASSFRDTQYF.